The 22 T cell receptor beta chains reported below all come from one sample, sequenced in a study of T cells in Graves' hyperthyroidism and ophthalmopathy. There were TCR beta CDR3 regions amplified from RNA transcripts. An initial round of RT-PCR targeting the TCR CDR3 relied on the HTBI primer set. TCRdb reprocessed the multiplex PCR reads via MiXCR and lists one record per CDR3 protein. The table includes approximately 640,000 distinct CDR3 sequences, roughly 17% detected once. The sample consisted of blood. The receptors derive from a man in his fifties or sixties with Graves' hyperthyroidism.

This clonotype showed up just a few times. The chain is built from TRBV12-3 or TRBV12-4 and TRBJ1-1; D gene ambiguous. CDR3 size: 12 residues. V gave up 4 bases and J gave up 7 bases, with 10 bases separating them. The CDR3 DNA sequence: TGTGCCAGCAGTTCCGACATCGTTGAAGCTTTCTTT. Translation gives CASSSDIVEAFF.

The table lists this clonotype with a few counts. V and J are TRBV7-9 and TRBJ1-1; D is undetermined. The length of the CDR3 is 15 residues. V lost 1 base to trimming and J lost 5 bases, with 14 bases between them. CDR1 is SEHNR and CDR2 is FQNEAQ in the germline V gene (reference sequence). The CDR3 loop is CASSLVEGFLTEAFF. The CDR3 DNA follows: TGTGCCAGCAGCTTAGTTGAGGGATTTTTGACTGAAGCTTTCTTT. Full variable domain (outside the CDR3, taken from reference TRBV7-9 and TRBJ1-1): DTGVSQNPRHKITKRGQNVTFRCDPISEHNRLYWYRQTLGQGPEFLTYFQNEAQLEKSRLLSDRFSAERPKGSFSTLEIQRTEQGDSAMYLCASSLVEGFLTEAFFGQGTRLTVV.

This clonotype was observed at least ten times. This chain connects TRBV12-3 or TRBV12-4 to TRBJ1-1; TRBD1 might be the D (6 bases). The CDR3 consists of 14 residues. Deletions cut 1 base from V and 5 bases from J, with 11 bases between. The CDR3 DNA reads TGTGCCAGCAGTTTAGGGGGGGCGTTTACTGAAGCTTTCTTT. Protein product: CASSLGGAFTEAFF.

This rearrangement joins TRBV13 to TRBJ2-2; D is uncertain. The CDR3 loop spans 15 amino acids. Germline V gives CDR1 PRHDT, CDR2 FYEKMQ (reference sequence). The V gene lost 1 base and the J gene lost 7 bases, with 13 bases spanning the gap. The CDR3 sequence is CASSLEEEVDGELFF. CDR3 coding DNA: TGTGCCAGCAGCTTAGAAGAGGAAGTAGACGGGGAGCTGTTTTTT.

The chain is built from TRBV3-1 and TRBJ1-2; D remains ambiguous. Trimming left V 1 base short and J 2 bases short, with 14 bases between. The CDR3 has 16 residues. Germline values: CDR1 LGHDT, CDR2 YNNKEL (reference sequence). DNA of the CDR3: TGTGCCAGCAGCCAAGGGCGGGCAGGCAAAAACTATGGCTACACCTTC. It encodes CASSQGRAGKNYGYTF.

In its sample, this clonotype was seen many times. The J gene is TRBJ2-1, the V gene TRBV24-1; 12 nucleotides agree with TRBD2. The CDR3 spans 16 residues. V shed 4 bases and J 5 bases; nucleotides not matched to a gene: 5. Per the germline V gene, CDR1 is KGHDR and CDR2 is SFDVKD. CDR3 sequence (DNA): TGTGCCACCAGTGAGGGGACTAGCGGGTTCCACAATGAGCAGTTCTTC. It codes for CATSEGTSGFHNEQFF.

This clonotype was recorded at least ten times. The chain joins TRBV11-2 to TRBJ1-1; 9 nucleotides match TRBD1. The CDR3 is 16 residues long. Looked up from germline, CDR1 is SGHAT and CDR2 is FQNNGV. V dropped 5 bases and J dropped 6; count of bases not matched to a gene: 13. This CDR3 is CASSRRPGTGTAEAFF. The CDR3 DNA reads TGTGCCAGCAGCCGCCGTCCCGGGACAGGGACTGCTGAAGCTTTCTTT.

This clonotype came up many times. For the CDR3, the DNA is TGCAGCGCCCAGACTGAGGGAGGACTAGCGGGCTTCTACGAGCAGTACTTC. Protein product: CSAQTEGGLAGFYEQYF. The gene calls are TRBV29-1 and TRBJ2-7; TRBD2 matches at 11 bases. The CDR3 runs 17 residues. V was clipped by 7 bases and J by 3 bases; unmatched bases: 17. Germline-derived CDR1 and CDR2 are SQVTM and ANQGSEA.

DNA for the CDR3: TGTGCCAGCAGTGGGGGGGGGACCGCGAACACCGGGGAGCTGTTTTTT. This gives the protein CASSGGGTANTGELFF. The V gene is TRBV6-2 or TRBV6-3, the J gene TRBJ2-2; 7 bases match TRBD2. Germline CDR1 MNHEY, CDR2 SVGEGT. The CDR3 runs 16 residues. V lost 5 bases, J lost 0 bases, and 6 bases stayed unmatched.

This clonotype appeared many times. The gene calls are TRBV28 and TRBJ2-7; D may be TRBD1 or TRBD2 (7 bases each). The germline V gene has CDR1 MDHEN and CDR2 SYDVKM. The CDR3 is made up of 15 amino acids. V was clipped by 4 bases and J by 2 bases, with 15 bases between them. CDR3: CASSSAGGVPYEQYF. The DNA of the CDR3 is TGTGCCAGCAGTTCGGCAGGGGGGGTTCCCTACGAGCAGTACTTC.

This clonotype has a handful of counts. The rearrangement joins TRBV30 to TRBJ2-1; the D gene is possibly TRBD1 (6 bases). Germline V lookup: CDR1 GTSNPN, CDR2 SVGIG (reference sequence). The CDR3 is made up of 15 amino acids. Trimming shortened V by 1 base and J by 5 bases, and 15 bases separated the two germline ends. CDR3 DNA sequence: TGTGCCTGGAGTGCCAGGGGTGTCAGGAACAATGAGCAGTTCTTC. The encoded protein is CAWSARGVRNNEQFF.

This clonotype was counted at least ten times. This chain links TRBV6-1 with TRBJ1-1, with D possibly matching TRBD1 (6 bases). Germline-derived CDR1 and CDR2 are MNHNS and SASEGT. The CDR3 has 13 amino acids. Trimming cost V 7 bases and J 4 bases, with 13 bases left between them. The CDR3 DNA sequence: TGTGCCAGCAACTTGGGGGGCGTCACTGAAGCTTTCTTT. Its translation is CASNLGGVTEAFF.

This clonotype was seen repeatedly, ten times or more. The chain couples TRBV29-1 to TRBJ2-7; D is unresolved. The V end lost 3 bases, the J end lost 2 bases, and 11 bases lay between the germline ends. Germline V gene lookup returns CDR1 SQVTM and CDR2 ANQGSEA. The CDR3 has 13 amino acids. The CDR3 coding sequence is TGCAGCGTTGACGGCGCGTCCCCCTACGAGCAGTACTTC. Its protein product is CSVDGASPYEQYF.

This clonotype has only one observation. The V call is TRBV11-2, the J call TRBJ2-2; D may be TRBD1 or TRBD2 (5 bases each). Germline CDR1 SGHAT, CDR2 FQNNGV. The CDR3 runs 19 residues. V was pared by 5 bases and J by 8 bases, with 30 bases between. The CDR3 DNA sequence: TGTGCCAGCAGCCCTACAGAAGGGGCGGGCGTCTGGGGCACAGGGGAGCTGTTTTTT. This translates into CASSPTEGAGVWGTGELFF.

The chain links TRBV18 to TRBJ2-1; TRBD2 might be the D (6 bases). The CDR3 runs 14 residues. From germline, CDR1 is KGHSH and CDR2 LQKENI. V lost 1 base and J lost 5, with 9 bases in between. The CDR3: CASSPLEGNNEQFF. In DNA, the CDR3 is TGTGCCAGCTCACCACTGGAGGGGAACAATGAGCAGTTCTTC.

This clonotype was found many times. The rearrangement links TRBV28 to TRBJ1-2, with D tentatively TRBD1 (5 bases). Trimming took off 1 base at V and 0 bases at J, with 18 bases between the two ends. Germline V gives CDR1 MDHEN, CDR2 SYDVKM. The CDR3 totals 18 residues. The CDR3 loop is CASSLSPAGPVANYGYTF. Here the CDR3 DNA reads TGTGCCAGCAGTTTATCACCCGCGGGACCAGTCGCTAACTATGGCTACACCTTC.

This clonotype occurred a few times. The chain combines TRBV7-9 with TRBJ2-3, with D hard to call. In germline, CDR1 is SEHNR, CDR2 FQNEAQ (reference sequence). V shed 2 bases and J shed 6 bases, with 18 bases lying between them. The CDR3 covers 16 residues. The CDR3 loop reads CASSLMKSSRLDTQYF. The CDR3 DNA reads TGTGCCAGCAGCTTAATGAAATCTTCCCGGTTGGATACGCAGTATTTT.

This clonotype was found many times. The genes are TRBV24-1 and TRBJ1-2, with D possibly TRBD1 on 6 matching bases. The V end was cut by 2 bases, the J end by 4 bases, with 10 bases between. The CDR3 runs to 14 residues. CDR1 and CDR2 (germline): KGHDR, SFDVKD. The DNA of the CDR3 is TGTGCCACCAGTGATTACAGGGTTCCCTATGGCTACACCTTC. Translated, it gives CATSDYRVPYGYTF.

This clonotype appeared a few times. This chain uses TRBV5-6 with TRBJ2-5; D remains unclear. Germline V gene sequence: CDR1 SGHDT, CDR2 YYEEEE. The CDR3 has 21 residues. The V end lost 0 bases, the J end lost 5 bases, and 32 bases lay between the germline ends. CDR3 amino acids: CASSLVVGRMKAKESWETQYF. The CDR3 DNA sequence: TGTGCCAGCAGCTTGGTAGTCGGACGGATGAAAGCTAAGGAAAGCTGGGAGACCCAGTACTTC.

This clonotype has a count of ten or more. The chain joins TRBV28 to TRBJ2-7; the match to TRBD1 covers 8 bases. The ends lost 4 bases at V and 2 bases at J; junction bases unmatched: 4. Germline loops: CDR1 MDHEN, CDR2 SYDVKM. This CDR3 has 14 residues. In nucleotides, the CDR3 is TGTGCCAGCAGTTCCGGACAGGGAACCTACGAGCAGTACTTC. As protein: CASSSGQGTYEQYF.

The genes are TRBV2 and TRBJ2-1; maybe TRBD1 (5 bases). Germline V gene sequence: CDR1 SNHLY, CDR2 FYNNEI. V dropped 3 bases and J dropped 7 bases, with 13 bases sitting between them. The CDR3 sequence is 14 residues long. CDR3 coding DNA: TGTGCCAGCAGTGAGGCTAGACAGTGGAATGAGCAGTTCTTC. The encoded protein is CASSEARQWNEQFF.

The V and J genes are TRBV2 and TRBJ2-1; the match to TRBD2 covers 11 bases. Germline assignment: CDR1 SNHLY and CDR2 FYNNEI. This CDR3 has 16 residues. The ends lost 8 bases at V and 1 base at J; junction bases unmatched: 7. The DNA of the CDR3 is TGTGCCAGCCATAGTATAGCGGGAGGGTCCTACAATGAGCAGTTCTTC. This sequence encodes CASHSIAGGSYNEQFF. The full variable domain, in which reference TRBV2 and TRBJ2-1 provide the parts outside the CDR3, is EPEVTQTPSHQVTQMGQEVILRCVPISNHLYFYWYRQILGQKVEFLVSFYNNEISEKSEIFDDQFSVERPDGSNFTLKIRSTKLEDSAMYFCASHSIAGGSYNEQFFGPGTRLTVL.